The 10 T cell receptor beta chains below come from one sample, sequenced in a study of PD-1 blockade in classical Hodgkin lymphoma. Produced via immunoSEQ multiplex PCR; TCRdb's table is partial and in-frame only. In the table there are about 21,000 clones, more than 80% of which are singletons. Time point noted: cycle 4 day 1 (C4D1), after 5 to 7 weeks of nivolumab. Following autologous stem cell transplantation, relapse occurred in every patient, and exposure to brentuximab vedotin varied. This sample comprised peripheral blood mononuclear cells (PBMCs), obtained before the fourth cycle of nivolumab. Receptors originate from a human donor with classical Hodgkin lymphoma.

The chain carries TRBV10-3 and TRBJ2-5; 7 bases line up with TRBD2. Looked up from germline, CDR1 is ENHRY and CDR2 is SYGVKD. Germline trimming cut 11 bases from V and 2 bases from J; bases unmatched to any gene: 5. The CDR3 has 12 amino acids. The CDR3 DNA sequence: TGTGCCTCCGGCGGGGGACAAGAGACCCAGTACTTC. It yields the protein CASGGGQETQYF.

The chain uses TRBV29-1 and TRBJ2-2; D possibly corresponds to TRBD1 (6 bases). V was shortened by 7 bases and J by 0 bases, with 12 bases between the two germline ends. Germline CDR1 is SQVTM and CDR2 is ANQGSEA. This CDR3 comprises 14 residues. CDR3: CSASGTTNTGELFF. In nucleotides, the CDR3 is TGCAGCGCATCCGGGACAACGAACACCGGGGAGCTGTTTTTT.

The genes are TRBV6-1 and TRBJ2-1; maybe TRBD1 (6 bases). This CDR3 is 12 amino acids long. The germline V gene encodes CDR1 MNHNS and CDR2 SASEGT. V was cut by 7 bases and J by 6 bases, with 10 bases left in between. This CDR3 reads CASTQGPNEQFF. Here the CDR3 DNA reads TGTGCCAGCACTCAGGGGCCCAATGAGCAGTTCTTC.

The chain links TRBV25-1 to TRBJ2-1, with 10 positions matching TRBD2. The ends lost 4 bases at V and 2 bases at J; junction bases unmatched: 5. Per germline, CDR1 MGHDK and CDR2 SYGVNS. The CDR3 runs 16 residues. The CDR3 protein is CASSVLTSGTYNEQFF. In DNA, the CDR3 is TGTGCCAGCAGTGTTCTAACTAGCGGGACCTACAATGAGCAGTTCTTC.

V gene TRBV28 combines with J gene TRBJ2-5; TRBD2 might be the D (5 bases). The V gene lost 7 bases and the J gene lost 4 bases, with 10 bases spanning the gap. This CDR3 region has 12 residues. Germline V gene data show CDR1 as MDHEN and CDR2 as SYDVKM. The CDR3 bases are TGTGCCAGCACACTACGGGGAGAGACCCAGTACTTC. This sequence encodes CASTLRGETQYF.

This clone was detected only once. The V call is TRBV27, the J call TRBJ2-2; 8 bases are shared with TRBD2. The CDR3 contains 20 residues. V lost 0 bases, J lost 4 bases, and 16 bases stayed unmatched. Germline V gives CDR1 MNHEY, CDR2 SMNVEV (reference sequence). CDR3 residues: CASSLSFRVRGGRPTGELFF. The CDR3 nucleotides read TGTGCCAGCAGTTTATCCTTTCGGGTTAGGGGCGGGAGGCCCACCGGGGAGCTGTTTTTT.

This clone showed up just a few times. Other nucleotide sequences from this sample produce the same CDR3. V usage is TRBV19 and J usage is TRBJ2-1; D is undetermined. The V gene's germline CDR1 is LNHDA and CDR2 SQIVND (reference sequence). The germline V and J ends were trimmed by 3 bases and 9 bases, with 6 bases remaining between them. The CDR3 is 11 residues long. Written as DNA, the CDR3 is TGTGCCAGTAGTATGGGCCTTGAGCAGTTCTTC. It encodes CASSMGLEQFF.

V usage is TRBV4-3 and J usage is TRBJ2-7; D may be TRBD2 (6 bases). The germline CDR1 and CDR2 sequences are LGHNA and YSLEER. Trimming took 0 bases from V and 2 from J, leaving 14 bases between them. CDR3 size: 16 residues. The CDR3 protein is CASSQEEGIVPYEQYF. CDR3 coding DNA: TGCGCCAGCAGCCAAGAGGAGGGGATAGTCCCCTACGAGCAGTACTTC.

The rearrangement links TRBV11-2 to TRBJ2-2; unclear D gene. The CDR3 runs 15 residues. V lost 2 bases, J lost 2 bases, and 9 bases lay in between. The germline gives CDR1 SGHAT, CDR2 FQNNGV. The CDR3, as DNA: TGTGCCAGCAGCTTACTTACAACTAACACCGGGGAGCTGTTTTTT. This gives the protein CASSLLTTNTGELFF. The full variable domain, with the rest looked up from reference TRBV11-2 and TRBJ2-2, is EAGVAQSPRYKIIEKRQSVAFWCNPISGHATLYWYQQILGQGPKLLIQFQNNGVVDDSQLPKDRFSAERLKGVDSTLKIQPAKLEDSAVYLCASSLLTTNTGELFFGEGSRLTVL.

The chain has TRBV5-6 and TRBJ1-4; no firm D call. V gave up 4 bases and J gave up 8 bases, with 12 bases separating them. The CDR3 runs 13 residues. Germline V gene sequence: CDR1 SGHDT, CDR2 YYEEEE. The DNA of the CDR3 is TGTGCCAGCAGCGATAGACATACAGAAAAACTGTTTTTT. Translating it yields CASSDRHTEKLFF.